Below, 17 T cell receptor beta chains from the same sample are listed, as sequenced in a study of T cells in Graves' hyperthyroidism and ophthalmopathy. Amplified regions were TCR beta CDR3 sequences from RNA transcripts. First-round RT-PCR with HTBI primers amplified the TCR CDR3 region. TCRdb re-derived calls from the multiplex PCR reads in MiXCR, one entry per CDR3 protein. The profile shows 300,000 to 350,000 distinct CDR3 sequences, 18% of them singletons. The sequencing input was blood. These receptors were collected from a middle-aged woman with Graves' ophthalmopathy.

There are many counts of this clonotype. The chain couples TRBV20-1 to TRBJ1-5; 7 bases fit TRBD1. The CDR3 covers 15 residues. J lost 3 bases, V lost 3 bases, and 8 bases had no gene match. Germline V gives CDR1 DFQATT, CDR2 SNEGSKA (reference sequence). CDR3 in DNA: TGCAGTGCTAGGACAGGGCCCTTCCCCAATCAGCCCCAGCATTTT. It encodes CSARTGPFPNQPQHF.

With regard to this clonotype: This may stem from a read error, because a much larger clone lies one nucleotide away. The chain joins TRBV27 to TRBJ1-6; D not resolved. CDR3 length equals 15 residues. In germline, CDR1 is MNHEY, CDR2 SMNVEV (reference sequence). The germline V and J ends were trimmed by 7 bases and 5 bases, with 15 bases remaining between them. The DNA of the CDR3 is TGTGCCAGCATCCCACTCCGGGGTGATAATTCACCCCTCCACTTT. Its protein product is CASIPLRGDNSPLHF.

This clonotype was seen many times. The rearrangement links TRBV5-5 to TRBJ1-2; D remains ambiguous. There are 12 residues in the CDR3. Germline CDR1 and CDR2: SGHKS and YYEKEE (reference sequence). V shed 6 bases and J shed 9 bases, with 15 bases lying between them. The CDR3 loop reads CASNRAGLSYTF. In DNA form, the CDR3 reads TGTGCCAGCAATAGGGCCGGGTTGAGCTACACCTTC.

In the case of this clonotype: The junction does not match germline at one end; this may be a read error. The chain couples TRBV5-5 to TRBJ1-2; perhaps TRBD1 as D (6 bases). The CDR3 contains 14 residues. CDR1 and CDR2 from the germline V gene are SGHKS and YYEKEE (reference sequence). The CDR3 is CASSYRDVNYGYSF. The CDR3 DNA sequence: TGTGCCAGCAGCTACAGGGACGTAAACTATGGCTACTCCTTC.

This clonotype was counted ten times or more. CDR3 DNA: TGCAGCGCCCCGGACAGGGGCTATGGCTACACCTTC. Translation: CSAPDRGYGYTF. V and J are TRBV29-1 and TRBJ1-2, with 9 bases aligning to TRBD1. The trim removed 7 bases at V and 4 bases at J, leaving 4 bases unmatched. The CDR3 consists of 12 residues. Looked up from germline, CDR1 is SQVTM and CDR2 is ANQGSEA.

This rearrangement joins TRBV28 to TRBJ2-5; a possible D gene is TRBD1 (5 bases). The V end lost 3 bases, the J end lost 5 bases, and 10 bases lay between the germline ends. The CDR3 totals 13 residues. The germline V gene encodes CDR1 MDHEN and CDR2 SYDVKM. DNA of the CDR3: TGTGCCAGCAGTTTTAGGGGTATGGAGACCCAGTACTTC. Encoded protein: CASSFRGMETQYF.

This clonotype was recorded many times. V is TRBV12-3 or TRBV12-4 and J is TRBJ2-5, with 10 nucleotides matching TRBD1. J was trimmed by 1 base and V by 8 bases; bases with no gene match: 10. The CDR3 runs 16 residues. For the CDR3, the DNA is TGTGCCAGCGGGGTTGGGGACAGGGGTGTCCAAGAGACCCAGTACTTC. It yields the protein CASGVGDRGVQETQYF.

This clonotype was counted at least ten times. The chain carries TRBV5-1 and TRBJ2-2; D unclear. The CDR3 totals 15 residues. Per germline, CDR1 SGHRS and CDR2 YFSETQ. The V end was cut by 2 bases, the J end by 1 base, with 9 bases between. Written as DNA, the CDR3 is TGCGCCAGCAGCTTTGGAGCGAGGAACACCGGGGAGCTGTTTTTT. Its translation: CASSFGARNTGELFF.

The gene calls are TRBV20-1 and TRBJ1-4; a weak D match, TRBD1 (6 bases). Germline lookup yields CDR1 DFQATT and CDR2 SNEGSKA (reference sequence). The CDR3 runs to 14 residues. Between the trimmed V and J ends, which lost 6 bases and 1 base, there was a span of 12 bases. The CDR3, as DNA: TGCAGTGCGCCACACAGGGTAACTAATGAAAAACTGTTTTTT. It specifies CSAPHRVTNEKLFF.

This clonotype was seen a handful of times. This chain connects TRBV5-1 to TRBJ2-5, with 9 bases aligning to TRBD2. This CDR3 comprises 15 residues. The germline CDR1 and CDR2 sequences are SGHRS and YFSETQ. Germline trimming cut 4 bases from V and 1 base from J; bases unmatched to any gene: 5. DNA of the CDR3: TGCGCCAGCAGCACCGGGACTAGCATCCAAGAGACCCAGTACTTC. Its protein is CASSTGTSIQETQYF.

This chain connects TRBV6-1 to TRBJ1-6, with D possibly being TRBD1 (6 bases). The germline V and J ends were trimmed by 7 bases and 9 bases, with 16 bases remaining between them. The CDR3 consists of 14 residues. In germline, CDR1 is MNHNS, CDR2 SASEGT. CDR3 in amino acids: CASTPKGGRSPLHF. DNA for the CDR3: TGTGCCAGCACCCCTAAGGGGGGGCGTTCACCCCTCCACTTT.

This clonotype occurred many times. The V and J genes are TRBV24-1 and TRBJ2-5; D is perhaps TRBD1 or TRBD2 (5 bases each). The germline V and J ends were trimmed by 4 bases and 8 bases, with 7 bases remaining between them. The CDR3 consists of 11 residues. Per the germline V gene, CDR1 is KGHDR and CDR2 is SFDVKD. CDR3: CATSEGTTQYF. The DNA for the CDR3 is TGTGCCACCAGTGAAGGGACCACCCAGTACTTC.

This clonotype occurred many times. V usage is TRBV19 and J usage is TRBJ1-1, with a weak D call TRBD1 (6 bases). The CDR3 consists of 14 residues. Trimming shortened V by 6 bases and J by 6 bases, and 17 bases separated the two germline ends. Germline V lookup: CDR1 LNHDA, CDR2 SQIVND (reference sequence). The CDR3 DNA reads TGTGCCAGTAGGTCACAGGGAGAGTTGTCTGAAGCTTTCTTT. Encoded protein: CASRSQGELSEAFF. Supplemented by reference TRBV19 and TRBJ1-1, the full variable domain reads DGGITQSPKYLFRKEGQNVTLSCEQNLNHDAMYWYRQDPGQGLRLIYYSQIVNDFQKGDIAEGYSVSREKKESFPLTVTSAQKNPTAFYLCASRSQGELSEAFFGQGTRLTVV.

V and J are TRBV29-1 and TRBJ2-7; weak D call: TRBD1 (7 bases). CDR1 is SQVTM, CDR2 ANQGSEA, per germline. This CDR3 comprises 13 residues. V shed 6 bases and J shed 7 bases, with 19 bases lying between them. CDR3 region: CSVYGTAGREQYF. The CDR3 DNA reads TGCAGCGTCTACGGGACAGCGGGCCGAGAGCAGTACTTC.

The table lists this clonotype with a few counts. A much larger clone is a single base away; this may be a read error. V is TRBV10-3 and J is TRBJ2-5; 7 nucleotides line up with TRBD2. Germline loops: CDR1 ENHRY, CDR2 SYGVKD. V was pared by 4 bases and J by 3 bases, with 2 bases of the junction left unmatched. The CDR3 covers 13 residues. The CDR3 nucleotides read TGTGCCATCAGTGTGGGAGGGGAAGAGACCCAGTACTTC. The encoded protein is CAISVGGEETQYF.

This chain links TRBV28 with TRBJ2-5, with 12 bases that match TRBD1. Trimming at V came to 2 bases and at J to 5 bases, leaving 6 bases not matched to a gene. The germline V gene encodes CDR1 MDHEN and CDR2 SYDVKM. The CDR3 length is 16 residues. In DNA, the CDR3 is TGTGCCAGCAGTTTAGGGACAGGGGGCAATGGGGAGACCCAGTACTTC. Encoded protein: CASSLGTGGNGETQYF.

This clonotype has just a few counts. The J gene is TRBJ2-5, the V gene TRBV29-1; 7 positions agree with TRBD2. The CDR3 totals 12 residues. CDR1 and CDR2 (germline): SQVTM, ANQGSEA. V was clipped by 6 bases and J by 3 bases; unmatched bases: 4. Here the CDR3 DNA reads TGCAGCGTGGGGGGACTAAAAGAGACCCAGTACTTC. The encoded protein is CSVGGLKETQYF. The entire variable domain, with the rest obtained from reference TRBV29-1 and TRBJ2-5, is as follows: SAVISQKPSRDICQRGTSLTIQCQVDSQVTMMFWYRQQPGQSLTLIATANQGSEATYESGFVIDKFPISRPNLTFSTLTVSNMSPEDSSIYLCSVGGLKETQYFGPGTRLLVL.